A selection of T cell receptor beta chains follows, all from one sample in a study of blood T cell repertoires in COVID-19. TCRdb keeps only in-frame clones here, not all; method: immunoSEQ multiplex PCR. The table has around 100,000 clones, roughly 87% seen once. Sequenced material: peripheral blood. Receptor source: a woman of 80 years or more with acute or convalescent COVID-19. Each CDR3 is given with its conserved first and last residue. D genes are given only for firm matches. Not every row has a clone size; where given, it reads once, few, many or a size class.

d_gene: TRBD1; v_gene: TRBV28; j_gene: TRBJ2-2; abundance: .; CDR3nt: TGTGCCAGCAGTTTATCAGGGGGCGCGAACACCGGGGAGCTGTTTTTT; CDR3aa: CASSLSGGANTGELFF
d_gene: TRBD1; v_gene: TRBV6-5; j_gene: TRBJ1-1; abundance: once; CDR3nt: TGTGCCAGCAGGGGACAGGGGCAGAACACTGAAGCTTTCTTT; CDR3aa: CASRGQGQNTEAFF
d_gene: .; v_gene: TRBV7-9; j_gene: TRBJ2-1; abundance: .; CDR3nt: TGTGCCAGCAGCTCAGACGACTCCATCAATGAGCAGTTCTTC; CDR3aa: CASSSDDSINEQFF
d_gene: TRBD2; v_gene: TRBV10-1; j_gene: TRBJ2-1; abundance: .; CDR3nt: TGCGCCAGCAGTGACGGGGCTAGCGGGAGTGGGAATGAGCAGTTCTTC; CDR3aa: CASSDGASGSGNEQFF
d_gene: .; v_gene: TRBV13; j_gene: TRBJ2-5; abundance: .; CDR3nt: TGTGCCAGCAGCGCCGGGACAGCCCGGGGGGAGACCCAGTACTTC; CDR3aa: CASSAGTARGETQYF
d_gene: TRBD2; v_gene: TRBV28; j_gene: TRBJ2-7; abundance: .; CDR3nt: TGTGCCAGCAGTCCAGGAACTAGCGGGTTCTACTACGAGCAGTACTTC; CDR3aa: CASSPGTSGFYYEQYF
d_gene: .; v_gene: TRBV9; j_gene: TRBJ1-2; abundance: .; CDR3nt: TGTGCCAGCAGCGTCCAGGGTGCCATTGAGGATGGCTACACCTTC; CDR3aa: CASSVQGAIEDGYTF
d_gene: .; v_gene: TRBV6-5; j_gene: TRBJ1-2; abundance: once; CDR3nt: TGTGCCAGCAACAGCGGGTATGGCTACACCTTC; CDR3aa: CASNSGYGYTF
d_gene: TRBD2; v_gene: TRBV3-1/TRBV3-2; j_gene: TRBJ2-2; abundance: .; CDR3nt: TGTGCCAGCAGCCAAGGGGGTAGCGGGAGATTGAGGTGGAGCACCGGGGAGCTGTTTTTT; CDR3aa: CASSQGGSGRLRWSTGELFF
d_gene: .; v_gene: TRBV13; j_gene: TRBJ2-6; abundance: .; CDR3nt: TGTGCCAGCAGCTTATTCGTCAGGACTTACTCTGGGGCCAACGTCCTGACTTTC; CDR3aa: CASSLFVRTYSGANVLTF
d_gene: .; v_gene: TRBV7-9; j_gene: TRBJ1-5; abundance: .; CDR3nt: TGTGCCAGCAGTCCCGATCTGGAGAATTTTTCTGGGCAGCCCCAGCATTTT; CDR3aa: CASSPDLENFSGQPQHF
d_gene: TRBD2; v_gene: TRBV27; j_gene: TRBJ2-7; abundance: .; CDR3nt: TGTGCCGCGGGGGGCGGGGAGCAGTACTTC; CDR3aa: CAAGGGEQYF
d_gene: TRBD2; v_gene: TRBV9; j_gene: TRBJ2-3; abundance: .; CDR3nt: TGTGCCAGCAGCCCCCGAGCGGGAGGGACAGATACGCAGTATTTT; CDR3aa: CASSPRAGGTDTQYF
d_gene: TRBD2; v_gene: TRBV3-1/TRBV3-2; j_gene: TRBJ2-1; abundance: .; CDR3nt: TGTGCCAGCAGCCACTCAACTAGCGCGTCCGCGTATGAGCAGTTCTTC; CDR3aa: CASSHSTSASAYEQFF
d_gene: .; v_gene: TRBV29-1; j_gene: TRBJ2-7; abundance: .; CDR3nt: TGCAGCGTAGCCCCGAGGGCTACTTCCTACGAGCAGTACTTC; CDR3aa: CSVAPRATSYEQYF
d_gene: TRBD2; v_gene: TRBV3-1/TRBV3-2; j_gene: TRBJ2-1; abundance: .; CDR3nt: TGTGCCAGCAGCCTGGGACTGGCGGGAGTAGGTGAGCAGTTCTTC; CDR3aa: CASSLGLAGVGEQFF
d_gene: .; v_gene: TRBV18; j_gene: TRBJ1-1; abundance: .; CDR3nt: TGTGCCAGCTCACCAGATGTACGTACCCAGAGGGCTTTCTTT; CDR3aa: CASSPDVRTQRAFF
d_gene: .; v_gene: TRBV2; j_gene: TRBJ1-2; abundance: .; CDR3nt: TGTGCCAGCAGTGAACTGAGGGCCTCGGGGTATGGCTACACCTTC; CDR3aa: CASSELRASGYGYTF